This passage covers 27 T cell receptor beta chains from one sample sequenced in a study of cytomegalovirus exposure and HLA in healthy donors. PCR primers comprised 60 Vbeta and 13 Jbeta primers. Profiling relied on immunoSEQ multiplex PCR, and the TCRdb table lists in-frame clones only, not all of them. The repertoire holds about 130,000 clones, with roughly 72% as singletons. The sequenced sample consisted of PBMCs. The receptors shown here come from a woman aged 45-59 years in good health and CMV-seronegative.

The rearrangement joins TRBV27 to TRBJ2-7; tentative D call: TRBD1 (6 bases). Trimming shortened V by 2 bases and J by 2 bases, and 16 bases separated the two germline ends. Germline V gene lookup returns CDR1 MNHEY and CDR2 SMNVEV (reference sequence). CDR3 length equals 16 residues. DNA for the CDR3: TGTGCCAGCAGTTTAAGGACAGATCCCTTCCCCTACGAGCAGTACTTC. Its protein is CASSLRTDPFPYEQYF.

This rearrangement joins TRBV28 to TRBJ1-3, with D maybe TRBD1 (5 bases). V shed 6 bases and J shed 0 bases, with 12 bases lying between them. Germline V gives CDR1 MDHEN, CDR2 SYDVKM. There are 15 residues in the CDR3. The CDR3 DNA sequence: TGTGCCAGCAGCCGGACACGAGGCTCTGGAAACACCATATATTTT. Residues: CASSRTRGSGNTIYF. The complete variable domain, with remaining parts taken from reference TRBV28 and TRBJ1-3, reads DVKVTQSSRYLVKRTGEKVFLECVQDMDHENMFWYRQDPGLGLRLIYFSYDVKMKEKGDIPEGYSVSREKKERFSLILESASTNQTSMYLCASSRTRGSGNTIYFGEGSWLTVV.

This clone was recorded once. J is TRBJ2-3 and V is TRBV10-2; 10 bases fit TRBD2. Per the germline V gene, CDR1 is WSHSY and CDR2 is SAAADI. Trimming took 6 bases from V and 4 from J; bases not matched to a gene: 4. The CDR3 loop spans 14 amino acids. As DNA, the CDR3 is TGCGCCAGCAGGGCTAGCGGGGGATCAGATACGCAGTATTTT. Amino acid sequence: CASRASGGSDTQYF.

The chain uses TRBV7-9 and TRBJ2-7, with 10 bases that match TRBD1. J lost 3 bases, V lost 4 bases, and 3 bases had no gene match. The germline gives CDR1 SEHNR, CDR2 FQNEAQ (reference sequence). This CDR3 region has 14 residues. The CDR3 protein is CASSWGQGNYEQYF. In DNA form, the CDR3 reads TGTGCCAGCAGCTGGGGACAGGGGAACTACGAGCAGTACTTC.

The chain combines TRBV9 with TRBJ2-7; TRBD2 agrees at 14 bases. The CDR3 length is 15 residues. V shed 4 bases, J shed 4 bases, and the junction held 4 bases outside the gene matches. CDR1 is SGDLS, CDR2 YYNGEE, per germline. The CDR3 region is CASSSGTSGSYEQYF. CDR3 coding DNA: TGTGCCAGCAGCTCAGGGACTAGCGGGAGTTACGAGCAGTACTTC.

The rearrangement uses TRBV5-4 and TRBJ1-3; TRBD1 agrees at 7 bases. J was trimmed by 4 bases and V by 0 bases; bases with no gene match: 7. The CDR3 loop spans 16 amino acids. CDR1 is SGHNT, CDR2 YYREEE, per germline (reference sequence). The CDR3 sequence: CASSLAQGISGNTIYF. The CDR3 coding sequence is TGTGCCAGCAGCTTGGCACAGGGGATATCCGGAAACACCATATATTTT.

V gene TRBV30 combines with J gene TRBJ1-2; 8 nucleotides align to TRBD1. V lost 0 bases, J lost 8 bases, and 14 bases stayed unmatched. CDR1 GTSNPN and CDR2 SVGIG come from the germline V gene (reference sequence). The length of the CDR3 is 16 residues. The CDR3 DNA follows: TGTGCCTGGAGTGTACTTAAGACAGGGGTAAAGGGAGGCTACACCTTC. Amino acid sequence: CAWSVLKTGVKGGYTF.

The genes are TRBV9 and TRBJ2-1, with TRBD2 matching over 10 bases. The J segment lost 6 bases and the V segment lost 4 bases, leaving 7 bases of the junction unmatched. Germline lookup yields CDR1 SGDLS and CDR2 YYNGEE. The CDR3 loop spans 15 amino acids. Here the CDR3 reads CASSTLAGVGNEQFF. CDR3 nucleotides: TGTGCCAGCAGCACTCTAGCGGGAGTTGGCAATGAGCAGTTCTTC.

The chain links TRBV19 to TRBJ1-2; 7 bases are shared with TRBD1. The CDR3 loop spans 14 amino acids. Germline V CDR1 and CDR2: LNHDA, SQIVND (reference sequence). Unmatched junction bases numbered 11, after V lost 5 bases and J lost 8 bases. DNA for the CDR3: TGTGCCAGTAGTGCAACAGGGGTCGAGGGCGGCTACACCTTC. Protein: CASSATGVEGGYTF.

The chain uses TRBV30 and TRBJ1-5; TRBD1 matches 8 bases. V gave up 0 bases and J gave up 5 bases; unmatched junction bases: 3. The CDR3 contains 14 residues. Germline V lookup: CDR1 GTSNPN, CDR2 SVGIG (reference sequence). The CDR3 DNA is TGTGCCTGGAGTGTCGGGACAGGCCATCAGCCCCAGCATTTT. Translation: CAWSVGTGHQPQHF.

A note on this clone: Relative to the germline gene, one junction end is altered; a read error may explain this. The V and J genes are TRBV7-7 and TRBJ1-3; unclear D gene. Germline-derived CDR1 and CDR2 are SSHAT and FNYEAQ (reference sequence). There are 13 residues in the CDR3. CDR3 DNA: TGTGCTAGCAGCTTAGCCCTCCGAAACACCATATATTTT. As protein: CASSLALRNTIYF.

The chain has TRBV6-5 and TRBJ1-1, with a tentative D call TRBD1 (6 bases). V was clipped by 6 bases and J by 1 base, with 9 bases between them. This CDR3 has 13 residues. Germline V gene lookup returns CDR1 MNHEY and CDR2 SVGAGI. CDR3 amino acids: CASRIQGNTEAFF. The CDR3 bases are TGTGCCAGCAGGATACAGGGGAACACTGAAGCTTTCTTT.

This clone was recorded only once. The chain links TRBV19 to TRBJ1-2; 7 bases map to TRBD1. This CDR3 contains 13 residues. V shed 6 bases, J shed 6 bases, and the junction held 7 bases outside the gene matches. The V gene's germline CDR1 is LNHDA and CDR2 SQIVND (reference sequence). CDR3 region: CASSIPGGHGYTF. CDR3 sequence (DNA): TGTGCCAGTAGCATCCCAGGGGGTCATGGCTACACCTTC.

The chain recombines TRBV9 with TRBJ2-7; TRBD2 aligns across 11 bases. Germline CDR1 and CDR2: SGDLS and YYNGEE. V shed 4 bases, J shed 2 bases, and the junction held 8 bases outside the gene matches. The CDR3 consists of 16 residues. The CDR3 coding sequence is TGTGCCAGCAGCCCGGGGACTAGCGGACGGACCTACGAGCAGTACTTC. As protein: CASSPGTSGRTYEQYF.

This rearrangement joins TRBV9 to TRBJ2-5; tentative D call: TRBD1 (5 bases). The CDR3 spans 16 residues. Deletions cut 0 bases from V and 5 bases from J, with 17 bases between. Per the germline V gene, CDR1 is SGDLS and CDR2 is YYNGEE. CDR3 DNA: TGTGCCAGCAGCGTAGCCGGCACTAATCCAGGGGAGACCCAGTACTTC. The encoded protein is CASSVAGTNPGETQYF.

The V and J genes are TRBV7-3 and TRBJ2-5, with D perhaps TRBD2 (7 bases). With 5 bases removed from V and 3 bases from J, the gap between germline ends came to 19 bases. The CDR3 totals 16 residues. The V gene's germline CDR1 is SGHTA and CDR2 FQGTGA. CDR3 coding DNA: TGTGCCAGCAGCGCCAACGGGGCGGGGGCGAAAGAGACCCAGTACTTC. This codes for CASSANGAGAKETQYF.

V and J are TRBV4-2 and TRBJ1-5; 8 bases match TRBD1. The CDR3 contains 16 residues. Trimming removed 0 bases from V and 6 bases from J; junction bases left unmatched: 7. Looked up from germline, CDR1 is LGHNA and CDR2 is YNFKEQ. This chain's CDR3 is CASSQDGQGGRQPQHF. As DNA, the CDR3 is TGTGCCAGCAGCCAAGACGGACAGGGTGGACGTCAGCCCCAGCATTTT.

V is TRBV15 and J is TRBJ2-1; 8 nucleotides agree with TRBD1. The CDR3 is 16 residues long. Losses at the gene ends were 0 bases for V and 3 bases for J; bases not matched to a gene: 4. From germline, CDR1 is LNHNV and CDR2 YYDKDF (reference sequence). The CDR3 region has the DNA TGTGCCACCAGCAGAGACCAGGACAGGGACTACAATGAGCAGTTCTTC. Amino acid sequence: CATSRDQDRDYNEQFF. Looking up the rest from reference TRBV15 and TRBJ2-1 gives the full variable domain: DAMVIQNPRYQVTQFGKPVTLSCSQTLNHNVMYWYQQKSSQAPKLLFHYYDKDFNNEADTPDNFQSRRPNTSFCFLDIRSPGLGDTAMYLCATSRDQDRDYNEQFFGPGTRLTVL.

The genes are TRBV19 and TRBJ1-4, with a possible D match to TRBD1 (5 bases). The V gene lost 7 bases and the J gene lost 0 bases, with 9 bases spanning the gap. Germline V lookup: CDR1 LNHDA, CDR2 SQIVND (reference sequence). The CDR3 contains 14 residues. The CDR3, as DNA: TGTGCCAGTACGGGGGGGTCAACTAATGAAAAACTGTTTTTT. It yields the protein CASTGGSTNEKLFF.

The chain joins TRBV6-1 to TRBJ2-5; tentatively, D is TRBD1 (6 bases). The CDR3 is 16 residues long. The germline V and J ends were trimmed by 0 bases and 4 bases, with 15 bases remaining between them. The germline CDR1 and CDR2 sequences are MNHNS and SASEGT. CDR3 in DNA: TGTGCCAGCAGTGAAGCCATCAGGGGTCGCGGAGAGACCCAGTACTTC. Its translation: CASSEAIRGRGETQYF.

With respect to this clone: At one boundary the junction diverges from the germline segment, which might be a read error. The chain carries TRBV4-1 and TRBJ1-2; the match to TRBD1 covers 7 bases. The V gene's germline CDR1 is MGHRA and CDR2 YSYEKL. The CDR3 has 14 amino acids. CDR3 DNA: TGCGCCAGCAGCCACACCCTTGGGACAGATGGCTACCCCTTC. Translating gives CASSHTLGTDGYPF.

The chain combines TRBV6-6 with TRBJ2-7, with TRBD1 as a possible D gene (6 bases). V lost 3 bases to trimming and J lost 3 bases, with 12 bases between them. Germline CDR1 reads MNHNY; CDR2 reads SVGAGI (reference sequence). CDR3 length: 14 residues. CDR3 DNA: TGTGCCAGCAGTTATGGGGCCAGGGGCTACGAGCAGTACTTC. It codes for CASSYGARGYEQYF.

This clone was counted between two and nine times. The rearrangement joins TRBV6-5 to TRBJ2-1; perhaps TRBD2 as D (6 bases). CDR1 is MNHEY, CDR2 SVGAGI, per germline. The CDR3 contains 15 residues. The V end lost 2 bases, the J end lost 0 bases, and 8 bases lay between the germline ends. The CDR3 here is CASSYGGSSYNEQFF. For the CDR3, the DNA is TGTGCCAGCAGTTACGGGGGGAGCTCCTACAATGAGCAGTTCTTC.

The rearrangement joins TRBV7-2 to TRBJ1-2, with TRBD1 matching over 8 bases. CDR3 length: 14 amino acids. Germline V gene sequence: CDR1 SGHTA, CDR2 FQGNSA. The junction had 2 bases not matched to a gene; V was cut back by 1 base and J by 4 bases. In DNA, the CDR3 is TGTGCCAGCAGCTTAGAGGGGACAGGCTATGGCTACACCTTC. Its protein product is CASSLEGTGYGYTF.

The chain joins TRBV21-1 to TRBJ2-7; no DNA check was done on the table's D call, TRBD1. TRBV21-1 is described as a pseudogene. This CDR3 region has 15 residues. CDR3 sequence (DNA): TGTGCCAGCAGCGGCCCGGGACAGCTTTCCTACGAGCAGTACGTC. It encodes CASSGPGQLSYEQYV.

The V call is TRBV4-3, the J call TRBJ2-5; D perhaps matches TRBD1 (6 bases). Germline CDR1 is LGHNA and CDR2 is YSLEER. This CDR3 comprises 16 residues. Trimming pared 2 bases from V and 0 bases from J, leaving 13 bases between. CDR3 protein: CASSQSSRDNQETQYF. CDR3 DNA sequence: TGCGCCAGCAGCCAATCCTCCCGGGACAACCAAGAGACCCAGTACTTC.

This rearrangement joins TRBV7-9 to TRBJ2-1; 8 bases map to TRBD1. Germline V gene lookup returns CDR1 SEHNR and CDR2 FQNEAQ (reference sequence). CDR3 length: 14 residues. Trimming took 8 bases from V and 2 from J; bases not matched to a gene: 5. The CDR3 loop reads CASLTGAAYNEQFF. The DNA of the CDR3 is TGTGCCAGCTTGACAGGGGCAGCCTACAATGAGCAGTTCTTC.